This T cell receptor (beta chain) was profiled in a study of T cells in Graves' hyperthyroidism and ophthalmopathy. Diagnostic assessment was based on clinical symptoms, serum thyroxine and TRAb, thyroid ultrasound and orbital computed tomography. Template material for amplifying TCR beta CDR3 regions consisted of RNA transcripts. In the first-round RT-PCR of the TCR CDR3, the HTBI primer set was used. TCRdb fed the multiplex PCR reads into MiXCR, producing one record per CDR3 protein. The profile shows approximately 710,000 distinct CDR3 sequences, around 16% of them singletons. This clonotype was counted ten times or more. Source material: blood. The origin of this receptor is a man aged 50 or older with Graves' hyperthyroidism.

The CDR3 is CATSTSGTGSFHNEQFF. Written as DNA, the CDR3 is TGTGCCACCAGCACCTCCGGGACAGGGAGTTTCCACAATGAGCAGTTCTTC. The chain carries TRBV24-1 and TRBJ2-1; 9 positions agree with TRBD1. The CDR3 contains 17 residues. Losses at the gene ends were 7 bases for V and 5 bases for J; bases not matched to a gene: 14. The germline gives CDR1 KGHDR, CDR2 SFDVKD.